A selection of T cell receptor beta chains follows, all from one sample in a study of blood T cell repertoires in COVID-19. The repertoire was sequenced with immunoSEQ multiplex PCR; TCRdb's copy has only in-frame clones and lacks some. The repertoire includes fewer than 200,000 clones, approximately 86% of them detected once, and less than 5.5% sits in the top ten. The specimen sequenced was PBMCs or T cells enriched from blood (not recorded which). The receptors derive from a woman aged 60-75 years with acute COVID-19. Both conserved end residues are part of each CDR3. The D gene is left open where the match is weak. Only some rows state a clone size, as once, few, many or a class for expanded clones.

TRBV5-1	NA	TRBJ1-4	NA	TGCGCCAGCAACTTAGGAGGAGGTGGTGAAAAACTGTTTTTT	CASNLGGGGEKLFF
TRBV14	once	TRBJ1-1	NA	TGTGCCAGCAGCCACAGGGGACGGAACACTGAAGCTTTCTTT	CASSHRGRNTEAFF
TRBV6-6	NA	TRBJ2-5	TRBD2	TGTGCCAGCAGACTTAATCGACTAGCGGGGAGGGAGACCCAGTACTTC	CASRLNRLAGRETQYF
TRBV10-3	NA	TRBJ1-1	NA	TGTGCCATCAGTGAGTCGAACCGATTCAGGGCTTTCTTT	CAISESNRFRAFF
TRBV27	NA	TRBJ1-6	TRBD1	TGTGCCAGCAGTCCCCGTGGATTTCTCGACAGGGAACATTCACCCCTCCACTTT	CASSPRGFLDREHSPLHF
TRBV18	NA	TRBJ2-5	TRBD2	TGTGCCAGCTCACCAACCGTGGCTAGCGGGCAAGAGACCCAGTACTTC	CASSPTVASGQETQYF
TRBV19	NA	TRBJ1-2	NA	TGTGCCAGTAGCGACTCGGGTGGCTACACCTTC	CASSDSGGYTF
TRBV3-1/TRBV3-2	NA	TRBJ2-2	NA	TGTGCCAGCAGCCAATCTTGGCGCGGAAACACCGGGGAGCTGTTTTTT	CASSQSWRGNTGELFF
TRBV5-1	NA	TRBJ2-7	TRBD2	TGCGCCAGCAGCGATCTAGCGGGAGGATCCTACGAGCAGTACTTC	CASSDLAGGSYEQYF
TRBV30	once	TRBJ2-1	NA	TGTGCCTGGAGTCGGACTAACGGGAACAATGAGCAGTTCTTC	CAWSRTNGNNEQFF
TRBV3-1/TRBV3-2	NA	TRBJ1-6	NA	TGTGCCAGCCGCTTTAGGGGCGGAATTAATTCACCCCTCCACTTT	CASRFRGGINSPLHF
TRBV24-1	NA	TRBJ1-1	NA	TGTGCCACCAGTGGAAGGGGGGGCACTGAAGCTTTCTTT	CATSGRGGTEAFF
TRBV12-3/TRBV12-4	few	TRBJ1-1	TRBD1	TGTGCCAGCAGTTTACAGGGGGCCACTGAAGCTTTCTTT	CASSLQGATEAFF
TRBV18	NA	TRBJ2-1	TRBD2	TGTGCCAGCTCACCGGGGACTAGCGCAAACAATGAGCAGTTCTTC	CASSPGTSANNEQFF
TRBV12-3/TRBV12-4	NA	TRBJ2-1	NA	TGTGCCAGCAGTTACGGACGGAGGGAGCAGTTCTTC	CASSYGRREQFF
TRBV5-1	NA	TRBJ2-2	NA	TGCGCCAGCAGCTTCGACACAGGGTTTACCGGGGAGCTGTTTTTT	CASSFDTGFTGELFF
TRBV19	once	TRBJ1-5	NA	TGTGCCAGTATCTCGGGGGGGGCGGCGAACAATCAGCCCCAGCATTTT	CASISGGAANNQPQHF
TRBV10-3	NA	TRBJ1-2	TRBD1	TGTGCCATCAGCGCCCAGGGGGTCTATGGCTACACCTTC	CAISAQGVYGYTF
TRBV4-3	NA	TRBJ2-7	NA	TGCGCCAGCAGCCAAGGGGGGCCCGATCAGCAGTACTTC	CASSQGGPDQQYF
TRBV5-6	NA	TRBJ2-3	NA	TGTGCCAGCAGCTTGGCGGTAGCGGAGGTTGAAACAGATACGCAGTATTTT	CASSLAVAEVETDTQYF
TRBV20-1	NA	TRBJ2-3	NA	TGCAGTGCTAGTTCGCCGTCAGACAGGACAGATACGCAGTATTTT	CSASSPSDRTDTQYF
TRBV28	once	TRBJ2-5	NA	TGTGCCAGCAGTTTACCGGCAGGTTATCAAGAGACCCAGTACTTC	CASSLPAGYQETQYF
TRBV5-8	NA	TRBJ1-1	TRBD1	TGTGTCCGAACCCAGGGGGTTTACATGAACACTGAAGCTTTCTTT	CVRTQGVYMNTEAFF
TRBV27	NA	TRBJ2-1	NA	TGTGCCAGCAGTTCAGGGCCCTCCTACAATGAGCAGTTCTTC	CASSSGPSYNEQFF
TRBV19	few	TRBJ2-3	TRBD2	TGTGCCAGTAGTTTTAGCGGGGTCACAGATACGCAGTATTTT	CASSFSGVTDTQYF
TRBV30	NA	TRBJ1-2	NA	TGTGCCCGCGGAGGGACGGCTGGCTACACCTTC	CARGGTAGYTF
TRBV20-1	NA	TRBJ1-1	NA	TGCAGTGCTTTAGACGGAGGGCAAGCTTTCTTT	CSALDGGQAFF
TRBV12-3/TRBV12-4	NA	TRBJ2-7	TRBD1	TGTGCCAGCAGCCGGGACAGCTCCTACGAGCAGTACTTC	CASSRDSSYEQYF
TRBV30	NA	TRBJ1-5	NA	TGTGCCTGGAGTCGGGGGGGGCATCAGCCCCAGCATTTT	CAWSRGGHQPQHF
TRBV12-3/TRBV12-4	NA	TRBJ2-2	NA	TGTGCCAGCAGTTTCGGGAGAACCGGGGAGCTGTTTTTT	CASSFGRTGELFF
TRBV7-9	few	TRBJ1-6	TRBD1	TGTGCCAGCAGCCTTATGGGCAGGGGGCTGTCCAATTCACCCCTCCACTTT	CASSLMGRGLSNSPLHF
TRBV4-2	NA	TRBJ1-1	TRBD1	TGTGCCAGCAGCCAAGTACAGGGGACTGAAGCTTTCTTT	CASSQVQGTEAFF
TRBV5-1	few	TRBJ1-1	NA	TGCGCCAGCAGCTTGGCTTACGGCACTGAAGCTTTCTTT	CASSLAYGTEAFF
TRBV5-1	NA	TRBJ1-1	TRBD1	TGCGCCAGCAGCTGGACAGGGGCGGGGTCCACTGAAGCTTTCTTT	CASSWTGAGSTEAFF
TRBV11-2	NA	TRBJ2-7	NA	TGTGCCAGCAGCTTAGATCTAGGGCGGGGGTACTTC	CASSLDLGRGYF
TRBV5-6	NA	TRBJ1-5	TRBD1	TGTGCCAGCAGTTACGGTACAGGGGGCCGGAGCAATCAGCCCCAGCATTTT	CASSYGTGGRSNQPQHF
TRBV15	NA	TRBJ2-7	TRBD2	TGTGCCACCAGCAGAGATAGGACTAGCGGTACCTACGAGCAGTACTTC	CATSRDRTSGTYEQYF
TRBV9	NA	TRBJ2-1	TRBD1	TGTGCCAGCAGCCTTACAGGGGGGTGGTCCAATGAGCAGTTCTTC	CASSLTGGWSNEQFF
TRBV6-5	NA	TRBJ2-3	TRBD2	TGTGCCAGCAGTTACCGGGGGGAAAGCACAGATACGCAGTATTTT	CASSYRGESTDTQYF
TRBV2	once	TRBJ1-5	NA	TGTGCCAGCAGGAGGACAGATAGCAATCAGCCCCAGCATTTT	CASRRTDSNQPQHF
TRBV10-2	NA	TRBJ1-6	TRBD1	TGCGCCAGCCGCGGACAGGCCAATTCACCCCTCCACTTT	CASRGQANSPLHF
TRBV19	few	TRBJ1-1	TRBD1	TGTGCCAGTAGTCTCAGGGACAGCCACAAAGCTTTCTTT	CASSLRDSHKAFF